The rows below give T cell receptor beta chains drawn from one sample of a study of response to subunit inactivated influenza vaccine. TCRdb passed the RT-PCR reads through MiXCR, listing each CDR3 protein once. The repertoire has 600,000 to 850,000 distinct CDR3 sequences, 12% to 15% of them found once; the top ten carry 7.5% to 8%. Sequencing used PBMCs from blood, obtained around 15 days before vaccination. These receptors originate from a man between 50 and 59 years old who received an inactivated influenza vaccine. Both conserved end residues are part of each CDR3. The D gene is left open where the match is weak. Not all rows give a size; the values are once, few, many and, for expanded clones, a class.

J gene: TRBJ2-5
clone size: many
V gene: TRBV11-2
D gene: TRBD2
CDR3 DNA: TGTGCCAGCAGCCCCCAGGCAGGGGGATTGCAGCGGGGGGGTAAGACCCAGTACTTC
CDR3 protein: CASSPQAGGLQRGGKTQYF

J gene: TRBJ2-7
clone size: many
V gene: TRBV12-3/TRBV12-4
D gene: .
CDR3 DNA: TGTGCCAGCACTCTTGGGTGGGGGGCGGCCTACGAGCAGTACTTC
CDR3 protein: CASTLGWGAAYEQYF

J gene: TRBJ2-4
clone size: few
V gene: TRBV24-1
D gene: TRBD1
CDR3 DNA: TGTGCCACCAGTGAGTCCTGGACAGGGAGAAACATTCAGTACTTC
CDR3 protein: CATSESWTGRNIQYF

J gene: TRBJ1-1
clone size: .
V gene: TRBV20-1
D gene: TRBD1
CDR3 DNA: TGCAGTGCCCAAGAGGGGGCGAAAAACACTGAAGCTTTCTTT
CDR3 protein: CSAQEGAKNTEAFF

J gene: TRBJ2-1
clone size: few
V gene: TRBV29-1
D gene: TRBD2
CDR3 DNA: TGCAGCGTTGATTCCGGGACTAGCGGCAATGAGCAGTTCTTC
CDR3 protein: CSVDSGTSGNEQFF

J gene: TRBJ2-7
clone size: few
V gene: TRBV6-5
D gene: .
CDR3 DNA: TGTGCCAGCAGTTACTCGACTGGGGGATCTTGGCAGTACGAGCAGTACTTC
CDR3 protein: CASSYSTGGSWQYEQYF

J gene: TRBJ2-1
clone size: few
V gene: TRBV7-9
D gene: TRBD1
CDR3 DNA: TGTGCCAGCAGCCCGGGGACAGGGAAAGCCCACAATGAGCAGTTCTTC
CDR3 protein: CASSPGTGKAHNEQFF

J gene: TRBJ1-3
clone size: many
V gene: TRBV5-1
D gene: TRBD1
CDR3 DNA: TGCGCCAGCAGATTGACAGGGGGCAATTCTGGAAACACCATATATTTT
CDR3 protein: CASRLTGGNSGNTIYF

J gene: TRBJ1-1
clone size: few
V gene: TRBV11-2
D gene: .
CDR3 DNA: TGTGCCAGCACCCCCGGGACTATCACTGAAGCTTTCTTT
CDR3 protein: CASTPGTITEAFF

J gene: TRBJ2-1
clone size: .
V gene: TRBV29-1
D gene: TRBD2
CDR3 DNA: TGCAGCGTTGTTGGGCTAGCGGGCCACCTGCCGTACAATGAGCAGTTCTTC
CDR3 protein: CSVVGLAGHLPYNEQFF

J gene: TRBJ2-7
clone size: few
V gene: TRBV7-2
D gene: TRBD2
CDR3 DNA: TGTGCCAGCAGCTTAGACGGACTAGCGGTAGGGGGCGAGCAGTACTTC
CDR3 protein: CASSLDGLAVGGEQYF

J gene: TRBJ2-5
clone size: .
V gene: TRBV12-5
D gene: .
CDR3 DNA: TGTGCTAGTGGTCCGGGGTCTAGCCCCCAAGAGACCCAGTACTTC
CDR3 protein: CASGPGSSPQETQYF

J gene: TRBJ2-6
clone size: many
V gene: TRBV6-2/TRBV6-3
D gene: .
CDR3 DNA: TGTGCCAGCACTCTAGAGGAGGGTGTTGGGGCCAACGTCCTGACTTTC
CDR3 protein: CASTLEEGVGANVLTF

J gene: TRBJ2-5
clone size: .
V gene: TRBV7-9
D gene: .
CDR3 DNA: TGTGCCAGCAGCCCCCAAGGACTGCGCCAAGAGACCCAGTACTTC
CDR3 protein: CASSPQGLRQETQYF

J gene: TRBJ2-1
clone size: few
V gene: TRBV4-1
D gene: TRBD2
CDR3 DNA: TGCGCCAGCAGCCACCTAGCGGGGGGGTCCTACAATGAGCAGTTCTTC
CDR3 protein: CASSHLAGGSYNEQFF

J gene: TRBJ1-6
clone size: .
V gene: TRBV6-1
D gene: TRBD1
CDR3 DNA: TGTGCCAGCAGTAAACAGGGGGCGCGAGATTCACCCCTCCACTTT
CDR3 protein: CASSKQGARDSPLHF

J gene: TRBJ2-2
clone size: .
V gene: TRBV28
D gene: .
CDR3 DNA: TGTGCCAGCAGTTTCGCAGGGACATATTGGTGGACCGGGGAGCTGTTTTTT
CDR3 protein: CASSFAGTYWWTGELFF

J gene: TRBJ2-1
clone size: .
V gene: TRBV2
D gene: .
CDR3 DNA: TGTGCCAGCATTCGGGGCTCGAGCTCCTACAATGAGCAGTTCTTC
CDR3 protein: CASIRGSSSYNEQFF

J gene: TRBJ2-1
clone size: few
V gene: TRBV25-1
D gene: TRBD2
CDR3 DNA: TGTGCCAGCAGTGAGTCCGAAACTAGCGGGAGGTACAATGAGCAGTTCTTC
CDR3 protein: CASSESETSGRYNEQFF

J gene: TRBJ2-5
clone size: few
V gene: TRBV28
D gene: .
CDR3 DNA: TGTGCCAGCAGTCTGCTGTGGGGGGAAGAGACCCAGTACTTC
CDR3 protein: CASSLLWGEETQYF

J gene: TRBJ1-1
clone size: .
V gene: TRBV2
D gene: TRBD1
CDR3 DNA: TGTGCCAGATGGGACAGGGCTAACACTGAAGCTTTCTTT
CDR3 protein: CARWDRANTEAFF

J gene: TRBJ2-1
clone size: .
V gene: TRBV5-1
D gene: .
CDR3 DNA: TGCGCCAGCAGCTATGACAGGAGCTCCTACAATGAGCAGTTCTTC
CDR3 protein: CASSYDRSSYNEQFF

J gene: TRBJ2-3
clone size: many
V gene: TRBV20-1
D gene: .
CDR3 DNA: TGCAGTGCTACGAGTCTAGCGAAGAGCACAGATACGCAGTATTTT
CDR3 protein: CSATSLAKSTDTQYF

J gene: TRBJ2-7
clone size: .
V gene: TRBV15
D gene: TRBD2
CDR3 DNA: TGTGCCACCAGCAGAGATCAGGGTGGCCTAGCGGGAGGCAAGCAGTACTTC
CDR3 protein: CATSRDQGGLAGGKQYF

J gene: TRBJ1-5
clone size: .
V gene: TRBV15
D gene: .
CDR3 DNA: TGTGCCACCAGCAGAGTCTTCAATCAGCCCCAGCATTTT
CDR3 protein: CATSRVFNQPQHF

J gene: TRBJ1-1
clone size: few
V gene: TRBV11-2
D gene: .
CDR3 DNA: TGTGCCAGCAGCAAAGAGGTGGCTTTCCGGGGGTCTGAAGCTTTCTTT
CDR3 protein: CASSKEVAFRGSEAFF

J gene: TRBJ2-7
clone size: .
V gene: TRBV6-1
D gene: .
CDR3 DNA: TGTGCCACCTCGTCACTAAGACAGGGAGGGGAGCAGTACTTC
CDR3 protein: CATSSLRQGGEQYF

J gene: TRBJ2-1
clone size: few
V gene: TRBV7-9
D gene: .
CDR3 DNA: TGTGCCAGCAGCTCCTTAGGGGGGGTTGAGCAGTTCTTC
CDR3 protein: CASSSLGGVEQFF

J gene: TRBJ1-5
clone size: once
V gene: TRBV23-1
D gene: TRBD1
CDR3 DNA: TGCGCCAGCAGTCAATCAGACCGGGACAGGGGGCTGATGCCCAATCAGCCCCAGCATTTT
CDR3 protein: CASSQSDRDRGLMPNQPQHF

J gene: TRBJ2-5
clone size: many
V gene: TRBV25-1
D gene: .
CDR3 DNA: TGTGCCAGCAGCCGTGGGCGAGAGACCCAGTACTTC
CDR3 protein: CASSRGRETQYF

J gene: TRBJ2-1
clone size: .
V gene: TRBV7-2
D gene: .
CDR3 DNA: TGTGCCAGCAGCGGAGGGACAGTCAATGAGCAGTTCTTC
CDR3 protein: CASSGGTVNEQFF

J gene: TRBJ2-1
clone size: few
V gene: TRBV20-1
D gene: TRBD2
CDR3 DNA: TGCAGTGCTTTACCTCCGCGCGGGAGGGGGAACAATGAGCAGTTCTTC
CDR3 protein: CSALPPRGRGNNEQFF

J gene: TRBJ1-2
clone size: many
V gene: TRBV11-2
D gene: TRBD1
CDR3 DNA: TGTGCCAGCAGCTCGACAGGGGTCTATGGCTACACCTTC
CDR3 protein: CASSSTGVYGYTF

J gene: TRBJ2-1
clone size: .
V gene: TRBV2
D gene: .
CDR3 DNA: TGTGCCAGCAGTGAAGGAAGGGCGGGTGAGCAGTTCTTC
CDR3 protein: CASSEGRAGEQFF

J gene: TRBJ2-1
clone size: few
V gene: TRBV7-9
D gene: .
CDR3 DNA: TGTGCCAGCAGCTTTCAAAGCTCCTACAATGAGCAGTTCTTC
CDR3 protein: CASSFQSSYNEQFF

J gene: TRBJ2-1
clone size: few
V gene: TRBV10-3
D gene: .
CDR3 DNA: TGTGCCATCAGTGAGTCGCGGGGCGGAAATGAGCAGTTCTTC
CDR3 protein: CAISESRGGNEQFF

J gene: TRBJ2-7
clone size: few
V gene: TRBV15
D gene: .
CDR3 DNA: TGTGCCACCAGCAGAGAGACAGGTTCCTACGAGCAGTACTTC
CDR3 protein: CATSRETGSYEQYF

J gene: TRBJ1-5
clone size: few
V gene: TRBV11-2
D gene: .
CDR3 DNA: TGTGCCAGCAGCCTAGACCCCTCGGATCAGCCCCAGCATTTT
CDR3 protein: CASSLDPSDQPQHF

J gene: TRBJ2-7
clone size: few
V gene: TRBV6-1
D gene: TRBD1
CDR3 DNA: TGTGCCAGCAGTAGATTTCCGGGACAGGGGGCGTTGGAGCAGTACTTC
CDR3 protein: CASSRFPGQGALEQYF

J gene: TRBJ2-5
clone size: .
V gene: TRBV18
D gene: TRBD1
CDR3 DNA: TGTGCCACCAGACAGGGGGTGCAAGAGACCCAGTACTTC
CDR3 protein: CATRQGVQETQYF

J gene: TRBJ1-2
clone size: .
V gene: TRBV29-1
D gene: .
CDR3 DNA: TGCAGCGTGAACCCGGGACAAGCCACCAATGGCTACACCTTC
CDR3 protein: CSVNPGQATNGYTF

J gene: TRBJ2-5
clone size: .
V gene: TRBV10-3
D gene: TRBD1
CDR3 DNA: TGTGCCATCGGACAGGGGACGGGGTTAAGAGAAGAGACCCAGTACTTC
CDR3 protein: CAIGQGTGLREETQYF

J gene: TRBJ2-1
clone size: .
V gene: TRBV5-1
D gene: .
CDR3 DNA: TGCGCCAGCAGCTTGGTTCAGGGGAGGCACAATGAGCAGTTCTTC
CDR3 protein: CASSLVQGRHNEQFF

J gene: TRBJ2-7
clone size: many
V gene: TRBV7-2
D gene: TRBD1
CDR3 DNA: TGTGCCAGCAGCCCGGGGACAGTCTACGAGCAGTACTTC
CDR3 protein: CASSPGTVYEQYF

J gene: TRBJ2-1
clone size: .
V gene: TRBV20-1
D gene: TRBD2
CDR3 DNA: TGCAGTGCTAAAGCGGGGAGCTACAATGAGCAGTTCTTC
CDR3 protein: CSAKAGSYNEQFF

J gene: TRBJ2-7
clone size: many
V gene: TRBV3-1
D gene: .
CDR3 DNA: TGTGCCAGCAGCCAAGGGGGGCCTTTAGTCTACGAGCAGTACTTC
CDR3 protein: CASSQGGPLVYEQYF